The sequence of this T cell receptor (beta chain) was determined in a study of CD8 T cells in ankylosing spondylitis. Findings and limits, study-wide: Some of the motif variants had earlier been found in reactive arthritis patients' fluid and blood. Disease-associated clonotypes exhibited CD8+ identity and were relatively infrequent in peripheral blood. One TCR beta motif, made up of several highly homologous variants, appeared characteristic of ankylosing spondylitis blood. It was reported that disease-linked clones were significantly enriched in matched ankylosing spondylitis synovial fluid.

This clonotype was seen ten or more times. What it recognizes is unknown. TCRdb fed the 5' RACE reads into MiXCR, producing one record per CDR3 protein. Here the sample spans roughly 230,000 distinct CDR3 sequences, roughly 8% being singletons. V was cut by 0 bases and J by 3 bases, with 9 bases left in between. CDR1 and CDR2 from the germline V gene are SGHDT and YYEEEE. CDR3 size: 14 residues. The source is a female donor with ankylosing spondylitis or in good health (not recorded which). The rearrangement uses TRBV5-6 and TRBJ1-1, with unresolved D. The material sequenced was blood, either unsorted or a sorted T cell fraction (not recorded which). CDR3 loop: CASSLVAAYTEAFF. DNA for the CDR3: TGTGCCAGCAGCTTGGTGGCAGCCTACACTGAAGCTTTCTTT.